Detailed here is one T cell receptor beta chain. As yet, its antigen is unknown. The record originates from a study of cytomegalovirus exposure and HLA in healthy donors. Across the whole study: Out of roughly 170 million T cells, an earlier analysis found fewer than 140 million unique TCR beta sequences in total. Among about 380 genotyped donors, around 80% fell in the Caucasian-associated ancestry cluster. Study observations and caveats: Using a false discovery rate of 0.05, a later analysis showed that some 16,000 TCR beta sequences were associated with HLA alleles. A later analysis linked a missense DCLRE1C variant to TCR beta V- and J-gene trimming.

Germline V CDR1 and CDR2: KGHSH, LQKENI. The CDR3 spans 14 residues. V dropped 3 bases and J dropped 5; count of bases not matched to a gene: 5. The study ran its PCR with 60 Vbeta and 13 Jbeta primers. Libraries were prepared by immunoSEQ multiplex PCR; TCRdb keeps only in-frame clonotypes and omits some of them. The repertoire table contains 110,000 to 150,000 clones. Sequencing input: PBMCs. The J gene is TRBJ1-1, the V gene TRBV18; 8 bases align to TRBD1. The source is a woman younger than 35 in good health and CMV-seronegative. For the CDR3, the DNA is TGTGCCAGCTCACCGCAGGGGGCGCGAACTGAAGCTTTCTTT. As protein: CASSPQGARTEAFF. The full variable domain, its missing parts supplied by reference TRBV18 and TRBJ1-1, is NAGVMQNPRHLVRRRGQEARLRCSPMKGHSHVYWYRQLPEEGLKFMVYLQKENIIDESGMPKERFSAEFPKEGPSILRIQQVVRGDSAAYFCASSPQGARTEAFFGQGTRLTVV.